This TCR beta chain was recorded in a study of shared T cell receptors in the human thymus. In this sample, this clone turned up a few times. Germline CDR1 and CDR2: MNHNY and SVGAGI (reference sequence). J gave up 7 bases and V 6 bases, and 14 bases lay outside the gene matches. CDR3 length: 16 amino acids. The table came from immunoSEQ multiplex PCR; TCRdb's copy has only in-frame clones and leaves some out. Of about 540,000 clones listed, about 84% are singletons. A further study also used this sample, focusing on human thymus T cells. As that study records: Resections from corrective heart surgery provided thymus tissue. The authors found apparently biased V and J gene usage in thymic and blood repertoires.

Sequenced material: thymocytes. The chain has TRBV6-6 and TRBJ1-3; TRBD1 matches 8 bases. The sequence derives from a boy under two years old with a congenital heart defect. The CDR3 region has the DNA TGTGCCAGCAGAAGACACAGGGGGGGTAATCCTAACACCATATATTTT. Encoded protein: CASRRHRGGNPNTIYF.